The 11 T cell receptor beta chains below all came from one sample that was sequenced in a study of T cell responses to AZD1222 COVID-19 vaccine. The assay was immunoSEQ multiplex PCR, and TCRdb's table has in-frame clones only and misses some. The data contain 65,000 to 75,000 clones, around 84% of them seen just once; the ten biggest clones take up around 20%. The material was peripheral blood, obtained on day 0 of AZD1222 vaccination. The origin of the receptors is an adult in good health.

V is TRBV2 and J is TRBJ1-1; the D is unclear. V was shortened by 7 bases and J by 1 base, with 13 bases between the two germline ends. Germline CDR1 is SNHLY and CDR2 is FYNNEI. The CDR3 is made up of 14 amino acids. CDR3 residues: CASTRTLSNTEAFF. The CDR3 region has the DNA TGTGCCAGCACCCGGACCCTCTCGAACACTGAAGCTTTCTTT. The whole variable domain, filled in from reference TRBV2 and TRBJ1-1, reads EPEVTQTPSHQVTQMGQEVILRCVPISNHLYFYWYRQILGQKVEFLVSFYNNEISEKSEIFDDQFSVERPDGSNFTLKIRSTKLEDSAMYFCASTRTLSNTEAFFGQGTRLTVV.

In this sample, this clone turned up once. This chain joins TRBV10-3 and TRBJ1-2; D is possibly TRBD1 (6 bases). In germline, CDR1 is ENHRY, CDR2 SYGVKD. The CDR3 totals 16 residues. V was shortened by 1 base and J by 3 bases, with 15 bases between the two germline ends. CDR3 protein: CAISELWGARDYGYTF. The CDR3 nucleotides are TGTGCCATCAGTGAGTTATGGGGGGCTCGGGACTATGGCTACACCTTC.

This rearrangement joins TRBV5-3 to TRBJ2-1; possibly TRBD2 for D (5 bases). TRBV5-3 is given ORF status, its function remaining uncertain. Trimming removed 4 bases from V and 3 bases from J, with 11 bases in between. The CDR3 sequence is 14 residues long. CDR3 residues: CARSPGERYNEQFF. CDR3 DNA sequence: TGTGCCAGAAGCCCCGGGGAGCGCTACAATGAGCAGTTCTTC.

The J gene is TRBJ2-1, the V gene TRBV27; possible D gene TRBD1, 7 bases. Germline loops: CDR1 MNHEY, CDR2 SMNVEV (reference sequence). V was pared by 6 bases and J by 7 bases, with 19 bases between. There are 15 residues in the CDR3. The CDR3 is CASSKSRTGGNEQFF. The CDR3 nucleotides are TGTGCCAGCAGCAAAAGTCGGACAGGAGGGAATGAGCAGTTCTTC.

The V and J genes are TRBV18 and TRBJ2-3; tentatively, D is TRBD1 (5 bases). CDR1 is KGHSH, CDR2 LQKENI, per germline. V gave up 3 bases and J gave up 0 bases, with 13 bases separating them. This CDR3 contains 16 residues. The CDR3, as DNA: TGTGCCAGCTCACCCAGGGCGTGGGCTAGCACAGATACGCAGTATTTT. Protein product: CASSPRAWASTDTQYF.

This clone was found once. V gene TRBV7-8 combines with J gene TRBJ2-7; D is unclear. Trimming pared 2 bases from V and 13 bases from J, leaving 15 bases between. In germline, CDR1 is SGHVS, CDR2 FQNEAQ. This CDR3 comprises 12 residues. The CDR3 DNA sequence: TGTGCCAGCAGCTTAACGAACGGGTTATATTACTTC. This codes for CASSLTNGLYYF. The full variable domain, its missing parts supplied by reference TRBV7-8 and TRBJ2-7, is GAGVSQSPRYKVAKRGQDVALRCDPISGHVSLFWYQQALGQGPEFLTYFQNEAQLDKSGLPSDRFFAERPEGSVSTLKIQRTQQEDSAVYLCASSLTNGLYYFGPGTRLTVT.

The chain recombines TRBV14 with TRBJ2-5, with TRBD1 identical over 7 bases. The trim removed 4 bases at V and 1 base at J, leaving 6 bases unmatched. CDR3 size: 15 residues. Per the germline V gene, CDR1 is SGHDN and CDR2 is FVKESK. CDR3 amino acids: CASSPRQGTQETQYF. In DNA, the CDR3 is TGTGCCAGCAGCCCAAGACAGGGAACCCAAGAGACCCAGTACTTC.

The chain uses TRBV4-3 and TRBJ1-1, with D possibly TRBD1 on 5 matching bases. This CDR3 region has 14 residues. Trimming took 4 bases from V and 5 from J, leaving 14 bases between them. Per germline, CDR1 LGHNA and CDR2 YSLEER. The CDR3 here is CASSPLGVRTEAFF. CDR3 nucleotides: TGCGCCAGCAGCCCTTTGGGGGTGAGGACTGAAGCTTTCTTT.

V and J are TRBV7-2 and TRBJ1-2; 8 positions agree with TRBD1. Losses at the gene ends were 2 bases for V and 7 bases for J; bases not matched to a gene: 6. The CDR3 has 14 residues. Germline V CDR1 and CDR2: SGHTA, FQGNSA. The CDR3 region is CASSLPVTGAGYTF. The CDR3 coding sequence is TGTGCCAGCAGCTTACCGGTGACAGGGGCTGGCTACACCTTC. The whole variable domain, filled in from reference TRBV7-2 and TRBJ1-2, reads GAGVSQSPSNKVTEKGKDVELRCDPISGHTALYWYRQSLGQGLEFLIYFQGNSAPDKSGLPSDRFSAERTGGSVSTLTIQRTQQEDSAVYLCASSLPVTGAGYTFGSGTRLTVV.

The chain uses TRBV7-2 and TRBJ1-2; the match to TRBD1 covers 7 bases. The CDR3 loop spans 12 amino acids. Looked up from germline, CDR1 is SGHTA and CDR2 is FQGNSA. The V segment lost 5 bases and the J segment 11 bases; nucleotides outside the gene matches: 8. The CDR3 nucleotides read TGTGCCAGCAGCACCGACAGGGAGGTGTACACCTTC. Amino acids: CASSTDREVYTF.

The chain is built from TRBV5-4 and TRBJ2-7; D is unresolved. This CDR3 contains 15 residues. The V gene's germline CDR1 is SGHNT and CDR2 YYREEE (reference sequence). Trimming removed 2 bases at V and 0 bases at J, with 12 bases between. The CDR3 sequence: CASSFSGPSSYEQYF. Here the CDR3 DNA reads TGTGCCAGCAGCTTTTCCGGGCCGAGCTCCTACGAGCAGTACTTC.